This entry concerns a single T cell receptor (beta chain). Here immunoSEQ multiplex PCR was the method, and the copy in TCRdb shows in-frame clones only, minus some. Among about 21,000 clones listed, around 89% were seen once. The entry originates in a study of T cell changes during pregnancy in multiple sclerosis. The germline CDR1 and CDR2 sequences are SEHNR and FQNEAQ (reference sequence). The CDR3 is 13 residues long. V was trimmed by 3 bases and J by 7 bases, leaving 9 bases between them. Source: CD8+ T cells from peripheral blood mononuclear cells, taken in the second trimester of pregnancy. The TCR was taken from a female donor in good health, enrolled as a control in a pregnancy study. The chain couples TRBV7-9 to TRBJ2-2; D is unresolved. CDR3 sequence (DNA): TGTGCCAGCAGCTTTACACAAAACGGGGAGCTGTTTTTT. Translation: CASSFTQNGELFF.